The 5 T cell receptor beta chains below were found in one sample sequenced in a study of CD8 T cells in Susac syndrome. RNA amounts of about 0.5 to 1 ug underwent reverse transcription with random hexamers. TCRdb passed the immunoSEQ multiplex PCR reads through MiXCR, listing each CDR3 protein once. Of 100,000 to 150,000 distinct CDR3 sequences detected, around 75% appear once; the ten largest clones hold roughly 0.5%. Sample: CD8+ T cells from PBMCs. The receptors stem from a human donor with multiple sclerosis.

This chain uses TRBV10-3 with TRBJ2-1; D gene unclear. Trimming left V 0 bases short and J 13 bases short, with 10 bases between. CDR1 and CDR2 from the germline V gene are ENHRY and SYGVKD. The CDR3 is 12 amino acids. CDR3 sequence reads: CAISESLRLQFF. The DNA of the CDR3 is TGTGCCATCAGTGAGTCCCTCCGGCTCCAGTTCTTC.

V and J are TRBV7-9 and TRBJ1-1; no reliable D call. There are 12 residues in the CDR3. Per the germline V gene, CDR1 is SEHNR and CDR2 is FQNEAQ (reference sequence). Trimming took 3 bases from V and 7 from J, leaving 9 bases between them. The CDR3 region is CASSFIGSEAFF. Here the CDR3 DNA reads TGTGCCAGCAGCTTTATAGGGAGTGAAGCTTTCTTT.

As DNA, the CDR3 is TGCAGTGCTAGAGATTTAGCGGGAGGGCCTCGGGAGCAGTACGTC. Its translation is CSARDLAGGPREQYV. The chain joins TRBV20-1 to TRBJ2-7, with 11 bases that match TRBD2. CDR1 is DFQATT and CDR2 is SNEGSKA in the germline V gene (reference sequence). V shed 0 bases, J shed 7 bases, and the junction held 8 bases outside the gene matches. The CDR3 runs to 15 residues.

The gene calls are TRBV12-5 and TRBJ2-1; TRBD2 aligns across 7 bases. Looked up from germline, CDR1 is LGHNT and CDR2 is FRNRAP. The CDR3 is 15 residues long. Trimming removed 9 bases from V and 5 bases from J; junction bases left unmatched: 13. The CDR3 region has the DNA TGTGCTAGCGAGGTCGGGGGGACGGGGAACAATGAGCAGTTCTTC. This codes for CASEVGGTGNNEQFF.

This clonotype has a handful of counts. J is TRBJ2-5 and V is TRBV4-3; D not certain. Germline loops: CDR1 LGHNA, CDR2 YSLEER. This CDR3 contains 15 residues. Trimming stripped 4 bases from V and 0 bases from J, with 12 bases between. CDR3 in DNA: TGCGCCAGCAGCCGCTTGTTGTCTTACCAAGAGACCCAGTACTTC. It translates to CASSRLLSYQETQYF.